This TCR beta chain is from a study of cytomegalovirus exposure and HLA in healthy donors. At the level of the study: Counted in an early data release were tens of millions of unique TCRs from HLA-typed donors. Study results and limitations: As immune exposure information, only CMV serostatus was available. Sequencing artifact likely explains a cluster of highly shared sequence variants.

CDR1 LNHDA and CDR2 SQIVND come from the germline V gene (reference sequence). The CDR3 is made up of 14 amino acids. V shed 7 bases and J 5 bases; nucleotides not matched to a gene: 6. Details on this clone: Its cognate antigen is unknown.

Primers for the PCR totalled 60 Vbeta and 13 Jbeta. This table comes from immunoSEQ multiplex PCR, and its TCRdb copy is limited to in-frame clones, with some not included. The data contain 150,000 to 200,000 clones, 81% of them seen just once; the ten biggest clones take up approximately 13%. This chain joins TRBV19 and TRBJ2-5; 11 bases fit TRBD1. This sequence was found in a woman in her forties or fifties in good health and CMV-seronegative. The sample consisted of PBMCs. CDR3 coding DNA: TGTGCCAGTATGAGGACAGGGGGCGGGGAGACCCAGTACTTC. The encoded protein is CASMRTGGGETQYF.